This T cell receptor beta chain is drawn from a study of Ad26.COV2.S vaccination and SARS-CoV-2 variants. Measured with immunoSEQ multiplex PCR; TCRdb has only the in-frame clones, and not every one. The sample yields hundreds of thousands of clones, around 84% seen once. In this sample, this clone turned up a few times. The treatment is: over 15 received Ad26.COV2.S at low or high dose, single or two shots; roughly 5 received placebo; per-sample allocation not given. Sample collection was performed on day 63 after the first vaccine or placebo injection. Trimming at V came to 5 bases and at J to 0 bases, leaving 9 bases not matched to a gene. Germline CDR1 SGHTA, CDR2 FQGNSA. This CDR3 spans 17 amino acids.

Sequencing used peripheral blood, obtained in a trial of Ad26.COV2.S vaccine versus placebo. The source is a person between 18 and 65 years old who received the Ad26.COV2.S COVID-19 vaccine or a placebo. The chain combines TRBV7-2 with TRBJ2-1, with TRBD2 matching over 8 bases. The CDR3 region is CASSVRWGTSSYNEQFF. The CDR3 coding sequence is TGTGCCAGCAGCGTACGGTGGGGGACTAGCTCCTACAATGAGCAGTTCTTC.